What follows are 10 T cell receptor beta chains derived from one specimen sequenced in a study of blood T cell repertoires in COVID-19. Assay: immunoSEQ multiplex PCR; the TCRdb copy retains only in-frame clones and omits some. The data show roughly 150,000 clones, 84% seen once. Sequencing input: PBMCs or T cells enriched from blood (not recorded which). All receptors come from a man aged 50 to 59 who had recovered from COVID-19.

This rearrangement joins TRBV15 to TRBJ2-7, with D possibly being TRBD1 (6 bases). Looked up from germline, CDR1 is LNHNV and CDR2 is YYDKDF (reference sequence). This CDR3 spans 15 amino acids. V was shortened by 0 bases and J by 5 bases, with 14 bases between the two germline ends. In DNA form, the CDR3 reads TGTGCCACCAGCAGAGATGGGGCAGGGGTCGACGAGCAGTACTTC. This codes for CATSRDGAGVDEQYF.

This chain joins TRBV2 and TRBJ2-1; 7 nucleotides align to TRBD2. This CDR3 has 16 amino acids. The V gene's germline CDR1 is SNHLY and CDR2 FYNNEI. The V segment lost 3 bases and the J segment 7 bases; nucleotides outside the gene matches: 12. CDR3 nucleotide sequence: TGTGCCAGCAGTGACCCCCGGGGGGAGGGGACGAATGAGCAGTTCTTC. Translated, it gives CASSDPRGEGTNEQFF.

The table lists this clone with a count of one. The chain links TRBV5-1 to TRBJ2-2; D is perhaps TRBD1 (5 bases). V dropped 4 bases and J dropped 0 bases, with 13 bases sitting between them. Germline values: CDR1 SGHRS, CDR2 YFSETQ. The CDR3 length is 16 residues. CDR3 residues: CASSLLDSANTGELFF. CDR3 in DNA: TGCGCCAGCAGCCTGCTAGACAGCGCGAACACCGGGGAGCTGTTTTTT.

The V gene is TRBV5-4, the J gene TRBJ1-4; 7 bases are shared with TRBD1. CDR1 is SGHNT, CDR2 YYREEE, per germline (reference sequence). Trimming cost V 0 bases and J 2 bases; bases outside gene matches: 7. The CDR3 sequence is 17 residues long. The CDR3 DNA reads as TGTGCCAGCAGCTTGGGGACAGGATTCACGACTAATGAAAAACTGTTTTTT. Its translation is CASSLGTGFTTNEKLFF.

The V gene is TRBV20-1, the J gene TRBJ1-2; the D is unclear. Germline CDR1 DFQATT, CDR2 SNEGSKA (reference sequence). V lost 3 bases to trimming and J lost 8 bases, with 10 bases between them. This CDR3 spans 11 amino acids. The CDR3 protein is CSAREGRGYTF. For the CDR3, the DNA is TGCAGTGCTAGGGAGGGAAGGGGCTACACCTTC.

V usage is TRBV7-2 and J usage is TRBJ1-1; a weak D match, TRBD1 (6 bases). Germline CDR1 SGHTA, CDR2 FQGNSA. V shed 2 bases and J shed 2 bases, with 15 bases lying between them. The CDR3 covers 16 residues. CDR3 protein: CASSLWQSGENTEAFF. The DNA of the CDR3 is TGTGCCAGCAGCTTATGGCAATCAGGGGAAAACACTGAAGCTTTCTTT.

V gene TRBV4-1 combines with J gene TRBJ2-1; possible D gene TRBD2, 6 bases. CDR1 and CDR2 from the germline V gene are MGHRA and YSYEKL. This CDR3 has 14 residues. The V gene lost 2 bases and the J gene lost 6 bases, with 11 bases spanning the gap. CDR3 in amino acids: CASSQTRDSNEQFF. The CDR3 coding sequence is TGCGCCAGCAGCCAAACTAGGGACTCCAATGAGCAGTTCTTC.

This sequence joins TRBV7-2 and TRBJ2-5; TRBD1 agrees at 7 bases. V gave up 5 bases and J gave up 5 bases; unmatched junction bases: 5. This CDR3 region has 13 residues. In germline, CDR1 is SGHTA, CDR2 FQGNSA. This CDR3 reads CASSPLTGETQYF. The CDR3 DNA reads TGTGCCAGCAGCCCTCTGACAGGGGAGACCCAGTACTTC. The whole variable domain, filled in from reference TRBV7-2 and TRBJ2-5, reads GAGVSQSPSNKVTEKGKDVELRCDPISGHTALYWYRQSLGQGLEFLIYFQGNSAPDKSGLPSDRFSAERTGGSVSTLTIQRTQQEDSAVYLCASSPLTGETQYFGPGTRLLVL.

This chain links TRBV7-2 with TRBJ1-1, with D tentatively TRBD1 (6 bases). V lost 1 base and J lost 2, with 11 bases in between. The length of the CDR3 is 15 residues. The germline gives CDR1 SGHTA, CDR2 FQGNSA. CDR3 sequence reads: CASSLDHRVNTEAFF. CDR3 in DNA: TGTGCCAGCAGCTTAGACCACAGGGTAAACACTGAAGCTTTCTTT. Complete variable domain (other parts from reference TRBV7-2 and TRBJ1-1): GAGVSQSPSNKVTEKGKDVELRCDPISGHTALYWYRQSLGQGLEFLIYFQGNSAPDKSGLPSDRFSAERTGGSVSTLTIQRTQQEDSAVYLCASSLDHRVNTEAFFGQGTRLTVV.

By share of the sample, this clone is medium-sized (0.01 to 0.1%). This rearrangement joins TRBV29-1 to TRBJ2-7; D may be TRBD1 (6 bases). This CDR3 comprises 13 residues. Germline V gene lookup returns CDR1 SQVTM and CDR2 ANQGSEA. Between the trimmed V and J ends, which lost 6 bases and 2 bases, there was a span of 14 bases. The CDR3: CSVPGTYTYEQYF. The CDR3 DNA sequence: TGCAGCGTGCCCGGGACATACACCTACGAGCAGTACTTC.